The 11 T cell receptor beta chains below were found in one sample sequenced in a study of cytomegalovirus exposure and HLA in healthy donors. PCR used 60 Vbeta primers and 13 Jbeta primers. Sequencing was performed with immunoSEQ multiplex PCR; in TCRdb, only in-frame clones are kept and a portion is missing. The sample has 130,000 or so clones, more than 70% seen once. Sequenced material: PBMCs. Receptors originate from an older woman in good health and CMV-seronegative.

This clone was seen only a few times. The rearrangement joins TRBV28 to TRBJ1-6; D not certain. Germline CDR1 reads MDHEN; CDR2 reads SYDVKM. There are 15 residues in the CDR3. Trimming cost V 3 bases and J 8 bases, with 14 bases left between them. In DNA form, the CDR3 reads TGTGCCAGCAGTTTTTTGGAGGGTCAACATTCACCCCTCCACTTT. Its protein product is CASSFLEGQHSPLHF.

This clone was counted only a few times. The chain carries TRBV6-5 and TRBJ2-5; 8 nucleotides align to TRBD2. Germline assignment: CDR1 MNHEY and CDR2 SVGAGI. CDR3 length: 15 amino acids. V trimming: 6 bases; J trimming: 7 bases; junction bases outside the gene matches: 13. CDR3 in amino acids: CASRATSGGWGTQYF. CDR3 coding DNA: TGTGCCAGCAGAGCTACTAGCGGAGGATGGGGGACCCAGTACTTC.

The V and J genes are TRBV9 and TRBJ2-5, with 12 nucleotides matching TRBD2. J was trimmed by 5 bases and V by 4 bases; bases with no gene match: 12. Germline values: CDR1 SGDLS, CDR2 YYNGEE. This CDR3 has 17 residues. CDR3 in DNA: TGTGCCAGCAGCCCAGCTAGCGGGAGGGCGTTGTGGGAGACCCAGTACTTC. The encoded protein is CASSPASGRALWETQYF.

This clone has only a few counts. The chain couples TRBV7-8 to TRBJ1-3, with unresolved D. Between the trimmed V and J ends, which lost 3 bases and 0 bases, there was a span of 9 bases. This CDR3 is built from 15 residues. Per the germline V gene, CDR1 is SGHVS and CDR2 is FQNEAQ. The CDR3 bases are TGTGCCAGCAGCTTCTCGGGGAACTCTGGAAACACCATATATTTT. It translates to CASSFSGNSGNTIYF.

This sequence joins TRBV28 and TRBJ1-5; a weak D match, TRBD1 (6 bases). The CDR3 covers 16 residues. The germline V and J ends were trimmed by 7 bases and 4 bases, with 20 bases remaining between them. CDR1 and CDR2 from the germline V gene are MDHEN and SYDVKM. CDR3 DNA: TGTGCCAGCACCCCGTGGGGGCGCGGGTCAAATCAGCCCCAGCATTTT. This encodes CASTPWGRGSNQPQHF.

CDR3 in DNA: TGTGCCAGCAGCTCCGAGTACGGGAGGGCCTCAGATACGCAGTATTTT. It is translated as CASSSEYGRASDTQYF. The genes are TRBV7-9 and TRBJ2-3; TRBD2 matches at 8 bases. V dropped 4 bases and J dropped 4; count of bases not matched to a gene: 10. The CDR3 loop spans 16 amino acids. Germline V gene lookup returns CDR1 SEHNR and CDR2 FQNEAQ (reference sequence).

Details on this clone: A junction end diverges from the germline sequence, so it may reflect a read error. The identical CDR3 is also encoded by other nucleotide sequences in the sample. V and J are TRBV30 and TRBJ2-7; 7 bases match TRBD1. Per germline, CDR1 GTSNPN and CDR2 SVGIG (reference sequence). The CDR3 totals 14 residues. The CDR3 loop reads CAWRTGIRSYEQYF. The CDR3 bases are TGCGCCTGGAGGACAGGCATCCGCTCCTACGAGCAGTACTTC. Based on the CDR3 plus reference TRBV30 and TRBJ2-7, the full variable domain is SQTIHQWPATLVQPVGSPLSLECTVEGTSNPNLYWYRQAAGRGLQLLFYSVGIGQISSEVPQNLSASRPQDRQFILSSKKLLLSDSGFYLCAWRTGIRSYEQYFGPGTRLTVT.

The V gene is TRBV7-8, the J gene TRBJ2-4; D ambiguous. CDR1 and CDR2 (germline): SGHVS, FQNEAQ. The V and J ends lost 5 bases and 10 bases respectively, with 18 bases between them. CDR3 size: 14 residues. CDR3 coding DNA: TGTGCCAGCAGCCGAGGAGTTGAGCCACGGATTCAGTACTTC. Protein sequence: CASSRGVEPRIQYF.

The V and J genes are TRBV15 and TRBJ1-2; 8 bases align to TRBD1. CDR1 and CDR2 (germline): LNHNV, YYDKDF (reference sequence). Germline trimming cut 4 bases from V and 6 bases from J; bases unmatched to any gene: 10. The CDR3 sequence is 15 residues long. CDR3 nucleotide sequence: TGTGCCACCAGCATCACCTTGGACAGGGTGGATGGCTACACCTTC. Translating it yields CATSITLDRVDGYTF.

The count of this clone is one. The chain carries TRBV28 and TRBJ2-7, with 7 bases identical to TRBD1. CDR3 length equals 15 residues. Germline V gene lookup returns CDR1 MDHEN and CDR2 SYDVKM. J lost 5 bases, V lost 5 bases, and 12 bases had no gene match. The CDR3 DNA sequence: TGTGCCAGCAGTACCTCGACAGGGTTCCGGGACGAGCAGTACTTC. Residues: CASSTSTGFRDEQYF.

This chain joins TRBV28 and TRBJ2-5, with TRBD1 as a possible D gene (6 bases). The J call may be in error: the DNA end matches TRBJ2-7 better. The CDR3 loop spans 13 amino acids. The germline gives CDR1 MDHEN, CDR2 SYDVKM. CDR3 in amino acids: CASSSLDSYEQYF. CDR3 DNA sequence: TGTGCCAGCAGTTCCCTGGACAGCTACGAGCAGTACTTC.